Listed here are 17 T cell receptor beta chains from one sample, sequenced in a study of blood T cell repertoires in COVID-19. TCRdb's copy holds only in-frame clones and misses some; the assay was immunoSEQ multiplex PCR. The sample includes under 250,000 clones, around nine tenths of them seen just once. Sequenced sample: PBMCs or T cells enriched from blood (not recorded which). The receptors were gathered from a woman in her thirties who had been exposed to COVID-19.

The chain combines TRBV19 with TRBJ2-1; 14 bases are shared with TRBD2. Germline CDR1 reads LNHDA; CDR2 reads SQIVND (reference sequence). The CDR3 runs 17 residues. V shed 5 bases, J shed 4 bases, and the junction held 7 bases outside the gene matches. CDR3 in DNA: TGTGCCAGTAGTGTGGACGGGACTAGCGGGAGATACAATGAGCAGTTCTTC. Translated, it gives CASSVDGTSGRYNEQFF.

The chain employs TRBV6-1 and TRBJ2-4, with no clear D. Germline V gives CDR1 MNHNS, CDR2 SASEGT. Deletions cut 1 base from V and 6 bases from J, with 7 bases between. The CDR3 contains 13 residues. The CDR3 coding sequence is TGTGCCAGCAGTGAAGTCTTAGCAAACATTCAGTACTTC. Translating it yields CASSEVLANIQYF.

The chain uses TRBV6-1 and TRBJ1-3, with D possibly TRBD1 on 5 matching bases. Germline CDR1 is MNHNS and CDR2 is SASEGT. The CDR3 is made up of 17 amino acids. The V end was cut by 1 base, the J end by 0 bases, with 13 bases between. The CDR3 DNA follows: TGTGCCAGCAGTGAAGAGATGGCGGGACTCTCTGGAAACACCATATATTTT. It codes for CASSEEMAGLSGNTIYF.

The CDR3 nucleotides are TGTGCCAGAAGCTTGAGGGGGCGAGGTGACACTGAAGCTTTCTTT. Its translation: CARSLRGRGDTEAFF. The chain is built from TRBV5-3 and TRBJ1-1; TRBD1 aligns across 7 bases. TRBV5-3 is an open reading frame, and its role is uncertain. The CDR3 runs to 15 residues. V lost 1 base, J lost 3 bases, and 6 bases stayed unmatched.

This clone was counted a single time. The rearrangement links TRBV7-9 to TRBJ2-7; D may be TRBD1 (5 bases). Germline values: CDR1 SEHNR, CDR2 FQNEAQ (reference sequence). V was pared by 5 bases and J by 2 bases, with 13 bases between. The CDR3 is 14 amino acids. CDR3 sequence: CASSRTPTTYEQYF. The CDR3 DNA follows: TGTGCCAGCAGCCGGACACCGACCACCTACGAGCAGTACTTC.

This chain links TRBV6-1 with TRBJ2-2; 8 bases fit TRBD2. Per the germline V gene, CDR1 is MNHNS and CDR2 is SASEGT. This CDR3 is 17 amino acids long. Trimming removed 4 bases from V and 5 bases from J; junction bases left unmatched: 12. The CDR3: CASSAFSSGRRTGELFF. The CDR3 coding sequence is TGTGCCAGCAGTGCCTTCTCCAGCGGGAGAAGAACCGGGGAGCTGTTTTTT.

The chain is built from TRBV19 and TRBJ2-2; TRBD2 aligns across 7 bases. The CDR3 has 17 residues. Unmatched junction bases numbered 20, after V lost 9 bases and J lost 7 bases. The germline CDR1 and CDR2 sequences are LNHDA and SQIVND (reference sequence). For the CDR3, the DNA is TGTGCCAGCGAAAAAGGACTAGGGGTGTCAGGCGGCGGGGAGCTGTTTTTT. Translation gives CASEKGLGVSGGGELFF.

This chain links TRBV10-3 with TRBJ1-6; possible D gene TRBD1, 6 bases. Trimming took off 3 bases at V and 10 bases at J, with 13 bases between the two ends. The CDR3 has 14 amino acids. Germline CDR1 and CDR2: ENHRY and SYGVKD. CDR3: CAISEKGGASPLHF. CDR3 nucleotides: TGTGCCATCAGTGAAAAGGGGGGGGCCTCACCCCTCCACTTT.

The rearrangement joins TRBV10-2 to TRBJ2-1, with TRBD2 matching 8 bases. The V segment lost 2 bases and the J segment 6 bases; nucleotides outside the gene matches: 9. Germline V gene data show CDR1 as WSHSY and CDR2 as SAAADI. CDR3 length: 16 amino acids. CDR3 in DNA: TGCGCCAGCAGTGAGATGGCGGGAGGAGGAAGCAATGAGCAGTTCTTC. Translation: CASSEMAGGGSNEQFF.

As DNA, the CDR3 is TGTGCCAGCAGCCTACTAGCAGGGGGTGGTGAGCAGTTCTTC. This gives the protein CASSLLAGGGEQFF. V usage is TRBV3-1 (or the pseudogene TRBV3-2) and J usage is TRBJ2-1; D may be TRBD1 (7 bases). The CDR3 has 14 residues. V lost 4 bases and J 9 bases, leaving 16 bases between the germline ends. CDR1 and CDR2 (germline): LGHDT, YNNKEL (reference sequence).

This clone has only a few counts. For the CDR3, the DNA is TGTGCCAGCAGGGCGGGAACGTACAATGAGCAGTTCTTC. It encodes CASRAGTYNEQFF. The V call is TRBV2, the J call TRBJ2-1; TRBD2 might be the D (6 bases). The CDR3 runs 13 residues. Trimming took off 6 bases at V and 4 bases at J, with 10 bases between the two ends. Germline loops: CDR1 SNHLY, CDR2 FYNNEI.

The chain uses TRBV5-4 and TRBJ2-7, with TRBD2 identical over 8 bases. The CDR3 sequence is 16 residues long. Germline V gives CDR1 SGHNT, CDR2 YYREEE (reference sequence). V lost 2 bases to trimming and J lost 2 bases; unmatched junction nucleotides: 9. This CDR3 is CASSFGTRGRTYEQYF. The CDR3 nucleotides are TGTGCCAGCAGCTTCGGGACTAGGGGCAGGACCTACGAGCAGTACTTC.

The chain uses TRBV5-1 and TRBJ2-3, with 10 bases lining up with TRBD2. Per germline, CDR1 SGHRS and CDR2 YFSETQ. Germline trimming cut 1 base from V and 6 bases from J; bases unmatched to any gene: 8. CDR3 length: 16 residues. This CDR3 reads CASSLLVAGGWDTQYF. DNA for the CDR3: TGCGCCAGCAGCTTGTTGGTAGCGGGAGGATGGGATACGCAGTATTTT. Supplemented by reference TRBV5-1 and TRBJ2-3, the full variable domain reads KAGVTQTPRYLIKTRGQQVTLSCSPISGHRSVSWYQQTPGQGLQFLFEYFSETQRNKGNFPGRFSGRQFSNSRSEMNVSTLELGDSALYLCASSLLVAGGWDTQYFGPGTRLTVL.

In the case of this clone: One end of the junction varies from germline; a read error may be responsible. The chain couples TRBV6-1 to TRBJ2-7; 7 bases are a match to TRBD1. The germline gives CDR1 MNHNS, CDR2 SASEGT. This CDR3 has 15 residues. The CDR3 loop is CASSEVPGQPLGVFF. The CDR3, as DNA: TGTGCCAGCAGTGAAGTCCCGGGACAGCCATTAGGTGTTTTCTTC.

The CDR3: CASSLERQGIGEAFF. The DNA of the CDR3 is TGTGCCAGCAGCTTAGAGAGACAGGGTATTGGTGAAGCTTTCTTT. The chain joins TRBV13 to TRBJ1-1; 7 bases align to TRBD1. The germline V gene encodes CDR1 PRHDT and CDR2 FYEKMQ (reference sequence). This CDR3 has 15 amino acids. Trimming cost V 1 base and J 7 bases; bases outside gene matches: 9.

This chain connects TRBV10-2 to TRBJ2-1, with D perhaps TRBD2 (5 bases). Trimming took off 6 bases at V and 2 bases at J, with 11 bases between the two ends. Per germline, CDR1 WSHSY and CDR2 SAAADI. CDR3 length: 14 residues. The CDR3 sequence: CASRRGPTYNEQFF. The DNA for the CDR3 is TGCGCCAGCAGACGAGGGCCTACCTACAATGAGCAGTTCTTC.

This chain connects TRBV5-1 to TRBJ2-2; 8 nucleotides align to TRBD1. The V segment lost 2 bases and the J segment 5 bases; nucleotides outside the gene matches: 11. CDR1 is SGHRS and CDR2 is YFSETQ in the germline V gene. This CDR3 has 17 residues. CDR3 nucleotides: TGCGCCAGCAGCTTTTCGGGGCAGGGGGCATTGACCGGGGAGCTGTTTTTT. As protein: CASSFSGQGALTGELFF.